These 8 T cell receptor beta chains originate from one sample sequenced in a study of tumor and adjacent non-tumor tissue in lung cancer. This sample's RNA came from whole unsorted tissue. A modified ARM-PCR protocol with three rounds of nested PCR amplified TCRbeta. From the multiplex PCR reads, TCRdb called clonotypes with MiXCR, one entry per CDR3 protein. The data contain tens of thousands of distinct CDR3 sequences, about 70% of them singletons. Material for sequencing was lung tumor tissue. The receptors were gathered from a man in his sixties with non-small cell lung cancer.

This clonotype has only one observation. One end of the junction varies from germline; a read error may be responsible. The rearrangement uses TRBV11-1 and TRBJ1-2; D remains ambiguous. Germline V gene sequence: CDR1 SGHAT, CDR2 FQDESV (reference sequence). The CDR3 is 13 residues long. DNA of the CDR3: TGTGCCAGCAACTTAGCGGGCGACCTTGGCTACACCTTC. The encoded protein is CASNLAGDLGYTF.

As to this clonotype: A read error is possible here, since a much larger clone lies one base away. DNA of the CDR3: TGTGCCAGCAGTTCGGGAAAGGGGGCACCAACCTACGAGCAGTACTTC. It encodes CASSSGKGAPTYEQYF. The chain joins TRBV6-6 to TRBJ2-7, with 7 bases lining up with TRBD1. Germline CDR1 and CDR2: MNHNY and SVGAGI (reference sequence). The CDR3 runs to 16 residues. Losses at the gene ends were 4 bases for V and 2 bases for J; bases not matched to a gene: 11.

This clonotype has just one count. The germline gene is not matched at one end of the junction; a read error may be the cause. This sequence joins TRBV5-1 and TRBJ2-7; D possibly corresponds to TRBD1 (5 bases). The CDR3 runs 13 residues. CDR1 SGHRS and CDR2 YFSETQ come from the germline V gene. The CDR3, as DNA: TGCACCAGCAGCAGCACAAGAAAGGGGGAGCAGTACTTC. As protein: CTSSSTRKGEQYF.

Points on this clonotype: Compared with germline, one end of the junction differs, possibly owing to a read error. V and J are TRBV4-3 and TRBJ2-6; D may be TRBD1 (5 bases). Germline V CDR1 and CDR2: LGHNA, YSLEER. The CDR3 runs to 18 residues. This CDR3 reads CASRQGRQGSYGANVLTF. For the CDR3, the DNA is TGCGCCAGCAGGCAAGGTCGGCAGGGATCCTATGGGGCCAACGTCCTGACTTTC.

A note on this clonotype: Possible read error: a much larger clone is one base away. The conserved phenylalanine or tryptophan normally closing the CDR3 is absent here, so this likely arose from a read error. This rearrangement joins TRBV7-9 to TRBJ2-1; 14 bases agree with TRBD2. V shed 8 bases, J shed 7 bases, and the junction held 1 base outside the gene matches. The CDR3 runs 13 residues. From germline, CDR1 is SEHNR and CDR2 FQNEAQ (reference sequence). CDR3 loop: CASGTSGSNEQFL. CDR3 nucleotide sequence: TGTGCCAGCGGGACTAGCGGGAGTAATGAGCAGTTCTTA.

V gene TRBV21-1 combines with J gene TRBJ2-5; the DNA was not compared with TRBD1, the D call given in the table. TRBV21-1 is a recognized pseudogene. CDR3 size: 15 residues. CDR3 nucleotides: TGTGCCAACAGTACGACAGGGGGCGATAGGGAGACCCAGTACTTC. Amino acid sequence: CANSTTGGDRETQYF.

The chain combines TRBV4-1 with TRBJ2-1, with D possibly called TRBD1 or TRBD2 (6 bases each). Between the trimmed V and J ends, which lost 7 bases and 7 bases, there was a span of 23 bases. Germline-derived CDR1 and CDR2 are MGHRA and YSYEKL. This CDR3 is built from 16 residues. The CDR3 protein is CASTLRWEVQGNEQFF. In DNA form, the CDR3 reads TGCGCCAGCACCCTAAGGTGGGAGGTTCAGGGGAATGAGCAGTTCTTC.

The table lists this clonotype with many counts. The chain has TRBV6-5 and TRBJ2-1, with 7 bases aligning to TRBD1. Looked up from germline, CDR1 is MNHEY and CDR2 is SVGAGI. Trimming at V came to 5 bases and at J to 9 bases, leaving 13 bases not matched to a gene. CDR3 length equals 15 residues. CDR3 residues: CASSRGSGGRGEQFF. CDR3 bases: TGTGCCAGCAGTCGGGGTTCAGGGGGACGCGGTGAGCAGTTCTTC.